The sample holds a few counts of the clone carrying this T cell receptor beta chain. These data belong to a study of blood T cell repertoires in COVID-19. The protocol was immunoSEQ multiplex PCR, while the TCRdb copy is restricted to in-frame clones and leaves out a portion. Found here are about 12,000 clones, about 73% of them singletons; the top ten hold roughly a third. Deletions cut 6 bases from V and 0 bases from J, with 11 bases between. The CDR3 has 15 amino acids. Germline CDR1 reads MDHEN; CDR2 reads SYDVKM. The specimen was peripheral blood. The chain couples TRBV28 to TRBJ1-4; D perhaps matches TRBD1 (6 bases). The receptor was isolated from a human donor in a cohort sampled during active COVID-19. CDR3 protein: CASSPGVATNEKLFF. CDR3 nucleotides: TGTGCCAGCAGCCCAGGGGTTGCAACTAATGAAAAACTGTTTTTT.